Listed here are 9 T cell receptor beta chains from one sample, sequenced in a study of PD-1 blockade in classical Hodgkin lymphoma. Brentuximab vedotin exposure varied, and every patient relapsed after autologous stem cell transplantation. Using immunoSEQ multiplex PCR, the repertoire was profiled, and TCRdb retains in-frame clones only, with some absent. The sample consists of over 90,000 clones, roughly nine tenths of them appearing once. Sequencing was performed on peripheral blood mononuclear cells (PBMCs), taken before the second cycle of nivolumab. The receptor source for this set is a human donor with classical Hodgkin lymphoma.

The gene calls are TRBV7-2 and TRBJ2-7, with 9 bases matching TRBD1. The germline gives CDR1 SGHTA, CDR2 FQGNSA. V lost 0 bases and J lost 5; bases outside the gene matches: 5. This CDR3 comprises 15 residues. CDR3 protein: CASSLAGDRAHEQYF. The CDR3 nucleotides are TGTGCCAGCAGCTTAGCAGGGGACAGGGCCCACGAGCAGTACTTC.

DNA for the CDR3: TGTGCCAGTAGACTCCGGGACAGTCTCTCTGGGGCCAACGTCCTGACTTTC. Amino acid sequence: CASRLRDSLSGANVLTF. The V and J genes are TRBV19 and TRBJ2-6; TRBD1 matches at 7 bases. Germline CDR1 is LNHDA and CDR2 is SQIVND (reference sequence). V was pared by 6 bases and J by 0 bases, with 8 bases of the junction left unmatched. The CDR3 contains 17 residues.

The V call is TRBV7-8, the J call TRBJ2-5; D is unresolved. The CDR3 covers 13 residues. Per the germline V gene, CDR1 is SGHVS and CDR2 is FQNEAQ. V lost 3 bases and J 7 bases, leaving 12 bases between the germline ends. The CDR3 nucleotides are TGTGCCAGCAGCTTTTTAGCTGGCGGGACCCAGTACTTC. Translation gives CASSFLAGGTQYF. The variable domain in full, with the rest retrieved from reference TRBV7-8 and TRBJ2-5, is GAGVSQSPRYKVAKRGQDVALRCDPISGHVSLFWYQQALGQGPEFLTYFQNEAQLDKSGLPSDRFFAERPEGSVSTLKIQRTQQEDSAVYLCASSFLAGGTQYFGPGTRLLVL.

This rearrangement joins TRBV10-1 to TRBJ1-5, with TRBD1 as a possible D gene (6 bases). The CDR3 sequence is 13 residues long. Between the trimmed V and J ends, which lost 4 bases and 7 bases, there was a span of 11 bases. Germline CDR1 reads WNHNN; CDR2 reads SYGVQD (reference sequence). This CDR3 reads CASSGGQSQPQHF. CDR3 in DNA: TGCGCCAGCAGTGGCGGACAGTCCCAGCCCCAGCATTTT.

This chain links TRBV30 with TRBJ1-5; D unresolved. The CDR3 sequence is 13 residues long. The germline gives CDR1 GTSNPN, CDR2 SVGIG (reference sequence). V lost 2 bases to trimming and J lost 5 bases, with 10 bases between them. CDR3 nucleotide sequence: TGTGCCTGGAGTAGGGCGGGCTATCAGCCCCAGCATTTT. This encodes CAWSRAGYQPQHF.

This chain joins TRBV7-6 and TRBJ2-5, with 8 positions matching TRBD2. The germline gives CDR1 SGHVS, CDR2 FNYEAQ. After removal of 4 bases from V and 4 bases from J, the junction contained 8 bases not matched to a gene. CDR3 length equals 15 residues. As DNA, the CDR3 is TGTGCCAGCAGCTCCGGGACTAGAATCCGAGAGACCCAGTACTTC. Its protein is CASSSGTRIRETQYF.

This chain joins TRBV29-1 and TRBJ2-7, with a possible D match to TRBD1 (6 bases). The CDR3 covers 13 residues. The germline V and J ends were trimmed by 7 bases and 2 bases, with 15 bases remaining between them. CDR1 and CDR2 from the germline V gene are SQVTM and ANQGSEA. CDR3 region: CSDTGLSAYEQYF. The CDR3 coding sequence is TGCAGCGACACAGGGTTATCGGCCTACGAGCAGTACTTC.

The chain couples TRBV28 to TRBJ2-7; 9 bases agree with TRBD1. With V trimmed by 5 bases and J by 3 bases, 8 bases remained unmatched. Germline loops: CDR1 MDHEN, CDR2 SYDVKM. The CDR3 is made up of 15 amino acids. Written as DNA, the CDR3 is TGTGCCAGCAGTGACCGGGACAGGGTTCTCTACGAGCAGTACTTC. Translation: CASSDRDRVLYEQYF.

This CDR3 reads CASSLWGEPYNEQFF. The DNA for the CDR3 is TGTGCCAGCAGTTTATGGGGCGAACCCTACAATGAGCAGTTCTTC. This sequence joins TRBV28 and TRBJ2-1; D remains unclear. The germline gives CDR1 MDHEN, CDR2 SYDVKM. V lost 0 bases, J lost 2 bases, and 8 bases lay in between. The CDR3 is 15 residues long.